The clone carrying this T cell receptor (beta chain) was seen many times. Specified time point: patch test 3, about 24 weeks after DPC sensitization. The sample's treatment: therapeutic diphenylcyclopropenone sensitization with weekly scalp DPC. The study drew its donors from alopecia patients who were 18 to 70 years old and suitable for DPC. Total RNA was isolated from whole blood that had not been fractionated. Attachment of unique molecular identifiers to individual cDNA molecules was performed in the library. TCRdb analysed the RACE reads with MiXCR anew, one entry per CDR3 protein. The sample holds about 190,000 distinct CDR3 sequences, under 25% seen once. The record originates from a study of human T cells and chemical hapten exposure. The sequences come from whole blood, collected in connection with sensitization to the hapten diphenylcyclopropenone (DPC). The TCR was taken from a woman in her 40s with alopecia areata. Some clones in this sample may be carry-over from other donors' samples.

CDR3 DNA sequence: TGTGCCAGCAGTTTAAGGGCTAGCGGGACCTACGAGCAGTACTTC. Translating it yields CASSLRASGTYEQYF. The chain is built from TRBV27 and TRBJ2-7; 9 nucleotides agree with TRBD2. CDR1 MNHEY and CDR2 SMNVEV come from the germline V gene (reference sequence). This CDR3 region has 15 residues. The V segment lost 2 bases and the J segment 2 bases; nucleotides outside the gene matches: 4.